The rows below give T cell receptor beta chains drawn from one sample of a study of blood T cell repertoires in COVID-19. Produced via immunoSEQ multiplex PCR; TCRdb's table is partial and in-frame only. This sample yields about 180,000 clones, of which around 88% are seen a single time; roughly 9.1% belongs to the top ten. The sample was PBMCs or T cells enriched from blood (not recorded which). These receptors were collected from a woman aged 30 to 39 who had recovered from COVID-19. The CDR3 runs from the conserved cysteine through the conserved F or W. Each record gives: clone size, J gene, V gene, D gene, CDR3 protein, CDR3 DNA. D genes are given only for firm matches. Clone size is shown for a subset of rows, as once, few, many or a class of expanded clone.

. TRBJ1-3 TRBV11-2 . CASSLDWQGSLSGNTIYF TGTGCCAGCAGCTTAGATTGGCAGGGGAGCCTCTCTGGAAACACCATATATTTT
once TRBJ2-2 TRBV7-3 TRBD2 CASSPAGGKTGELFF TGTGCCAGCAGCCCAGCGGGAGGTAAAACCGGGGAGCTGTTTTTT
. TRBJ1-1 TRBV5-1 TRBD1 CASSGGTGNALEAFF TGCGCCAGCAGCGGGGGGACAGGGAATGCCCTAGAAGCTTTCTTT
. TRBJ1-2 TRBV19 . CASSIDRVGGYTF TGTGCCAGTAGTATAGATCGGGTTGGTGGCTACACCTTC
few TRBJ2-1 TRBV27 TRBD2 CASSSTGLVLSYEQFF TGTGCCAGCAGTTCCACGGGACTAGTTCTTAGTTATGAGCAGTTCTTC
. TRBJ2-3 TRBV4-1 TRBD1 CASSQVGQGTTDTQYF TGCGCCAGCAGCCAAGTCGGACAGGGTACCACAGATACGCAGTATTTT
. TRBJ1-5 TRBV30 . CAWSVRGRLSNQPQHF TGTGCCTGGAGTGTACGGGGAAGGCTGAGCAATCAGCCCCAGCATTTT
. TRBJ1-1 TRBV19 . CASSIVGRLTEAFF TGTGCCAGTAGTATAGTTGGCAGGCTCACTGAAGCTTTCTTT
. TRBJ1-6 TRBV6-2/TRBV6-3 TRBD1 CASSYSRGLNSPLHF TGTGCCAGCAGTTACTCCAGGGGGCTTAATTCACCCCTCCACTTT
. TRBJ1-6 TRBV4-1 . CASSQPGPGSPLHF TGCGCCAGCAGCCAACCAGGGCCTGGGTCACCCCTCCACTTT
. TRBJ1-2 TRBV2 . CASSDRGKWIYGYTF TGTGCCAGCAGTGACAGGGGAAAATGGATTTATGGCTACACCTTC
. TRBJ1-5 TRBV7-2 . CASSPPGQPQHF TGTGCCAGCAGCCCCCCCGGGCAGCCCCAGCATTTT
. TRBJ1-2 TRBV11-2 TRBD1 CASSIQQGNYGYTF TGTGCCAGCAGCATTCAACAGGGGAACTATGGCTACACCTTC
once TRBJ2-5 TRBV18 TRBD2 CASSPNGTTQETQYF TGTGCCAGCTCACCAAACGGGACTACCCAAGAGACCCAGTACTTC
few TRBJ2-7 TRBV5-6 . CASSLSRSRPYEQYF TGTGCCAGCAGCTTGAGCCGTTCCAGGCCCTACGAGCAGTACTTC
few TRBJ1-1 TRBV10-1 . CASSDGFGGAEAFF TGCGCCAGCAGTGACGGGTTCGGGGGGGCTGAAGCTTTCTTT
. TRBJ2-6 TRBV12-5 TRBD1 CASGLMGTGSGSGANVLTF TGTGCTAGTGGTTTGATGGGGACAGGCAGTGGTTCTGGGGCCAACGTCCTGACTTTC
once TRBJ1-1 TRBV18 . CASSPIVPGNTEAFF TGTGCCAGCTCACCAATTGTCCCAGGGAACACTGAAGCTTTCTTT
. TRBJ2-7 TRBV7-8 TRBD2 CASSTRTSPTYEQYF TGTGCCAGCAGCACCCGGACTAGCCCCACCTACGAGCAGTACTTC
. TRBJ2-5 TRBV7-2 . CASSYSRTQYF TGTGCCAGCAGCTACTCCCGAACCCAGTACTTC
once TRBJ2-2 TRBV5-1 . CASSLAPSGRSNTGELFF TGCGCCAGCAGCTTGGCCCCATCAGGCCGCTCGAACACCGGGGAGCTGTTTTTT
. TRBJ1-5 TRBV30 TRBD1 CAWTGGADQPQHF TGTGCCTGGACAGGGGGCGCGGATCAGCCCCAGCATTTT
. TRBJ2-7 TRBV4-1 . CASSQETQSYEQYF TGCGCCAGCAGCCAAGAAACACAGTCCTACGAGCAGTACTTC
. TRBJ2-2 TRBV15 . CATSRDLRWTGELFF TGTGCCACCAGCAGAGATCTGAGGTGGACCGGGGAGCTGTTTTTT
. TRBJ1-6 TRBV28 . CASSFVAGFSSPLHF TGTGCCAGCAGTTTTGTGGCAGGGTTTTCCTCACCCCTCCACTTT
. TRBJ2-7 TRBV29-1 . CSARLSYEQYF TGCAGCGCGCGACTTTCCTACGAGCAGTACTTC
. TRBJ2-6 TRBV11-3 . CASSSGISGANVLTF TGTGCCAGCAGCTCGGGTATCTCTGGGGCCAACGTCCTGACTTTC
. TRBJ1-6 TRBV3-1/TRBV3-2 . CASSQVSGGLNSPLHF TGTGCCAGCAGCCAAGTATCGGGTGGGTTGAATTCACCCCTCCACTTT
. TRBJ2-7 TRBV24-1 . CATSAPGLTGGYEQYF TGTGCCACCAGTGCGCCCGGACTAACTGGTGGATACGAGCAGTACTTC
. TRBJ1-1 TRBV3-1/TRBV3-2 TRBD1 CASSYNSGGAFF TGTGCCAGCAGCTACAACTCAGGGGGAGCTTTCTTT
once TRBJ2-2 TRBV5-6 TRBD2 CASSPISGSGTGELFF TGTGCCAGCAGCCCGATTAGCGGGAGCGGGACCGGGGAGCTGTTTTTT
. TRBJ2-1 TRBV3-1/TRBV3-2 TRBD2 CASSQSGTRDNEQFF TGTGCCAGCAGCCAATCCGGGACTAGGGACAATGAGCAGTTCTTC
once TRBJ2-7 TRBV12-3/TRBV12-4 . CASSFRTTYEQYF TGTGCCAGCAGTTTTAGGACTACCTACGAGCAGTACTTC
. TRBJ1-1 TRBV28 TRBD1 CASSSYRGRRTEAFF TGTGCCAGCAGTTCCTACAGGGGGCGCCGGACTGAAGCTTTCTTT
. TRBJ1-6 TRBV2 . CATRVEHPGAPLHF TGTGCCACCCGTGTGGAGCATCCCGGGGCACCCCTCCACTTT
. TRBJ2-2 TRBV28 . CASSFGAGSIGELFF TGTGCCAGCAGTTTTGGAGCGGGCTCGATCGGGGAGCTGTTTTTT
. TRBJ2-7 TRBV10-2 TRBD1 CASRGQISSYEQYF TGCGCCAGCAGGGGACAGATCAGCTCCTACGAGCAGTACTTC
few TRBJ2-7 TRBV5-1 TRBD1 CASSLQDRESEQYF TGCGCCAGCAGCTTACAGGACAGGGAATCCGAGCAGTACTTC
. TRBJ2-2 TRBV28 TRBD2 CASSHEGGRDTGELFF TGTGCCAGCAGCCACGAGGGCGGGAGGGACACCGGGGAGCTGTTTTTT
. TRBJ2-7 TRBV10-1 . CASSGGTGFYEQYF TGCGCCAGCAGTGGAGGAACAGGGTTTTACGAGCAGTACTTC
few TRBJ2-1 TRBV6-6 TRBD2 CASSQTTGLAGLDNEQFF TGTGCCAGCAGTCAGACTACCGGACTAGCGGGTCTCGACAATGAGCAGTTCTTC
. TRBJ2-7 TRBV10-3 . CAISESIAAKNTYEQYF TGTGCCATCAGTGAGTCGATAGCCGCCAAAAATACCTACGAGCAGTACTTC
. TRBJ1-5 TRBV11-3 . CASSLEFVSARAYSNQPQHF TGTGCCAGCAGCTTAGAGTTTGTATCGGCCAGGGCCTATAGCAATCAGCCCCAGCATTTT
. TRBJ1-2 TRBV7-2 TRBD1 CASSSRDRDGYTF TGTGCCAGCAGCTCCCGGGACAGGGATGGCTACACCTTC
. TRBJ1-6 TRBV15 TRBD1 CATSRGAGGSSYNSPLHF TGTGCCACCAGCAGAGGGGCAGGGGGCTCTTCCTATAATTCACCCCTCCACTTT
many TRBJ2-1 TRBV14 . CASRLTGYNEQFF TGTGCCAGCAGGCTGACGGGCTACAATGAGCAGTTCTTC
. TRBJ1-3 TRBV7-9 . CASSLGRGAFAGNTIYF TGTGCCAGCAGCTTAGGGAGGGGCGCTTTCGCCGGAAACACCATATATTTT
. TRBJ1-5 TRBV11-2 . CASSLAGSSNQPQHF TGTGCCAGCAGCTTAGCCGGGAGTAGCAATCAGCCCCAGCATTTT
few TRBJ1-4 TRBV19 . CARTPRQIEGEKLFF TGTGCCAGGACCCCCCGACAGATCGAAGGTGAAAAACTGTTTTTT
. TRBJ2-3 TRBV28 TRBD2 CASTLAGVGTDTQYF TGTGCCAGCACCCTAGCGGGAGTGGGGACAGATACGCAGTATTTT
few TRBJ2-2 TRBV20-1 . CSASSHLSGYTGELFF TGCAGTGCTAGTTCCCACCTTAGCGGATACACCGGGGAGCTGTTTTTT
. TRBJ1-1 TRBV19 TRBD1 CASSRQGSEAFF TGTGCCAGTAGCCGACAGGGATCTGAAGCTTTCTTT
few TRBJ2-7 TRBV7-2 . CASSPYQGGTEQYF TGTGCCAGCAGCCCCTACCAGGGAGGAACCGAGCAGTACTTC
few TRBJ2-2 TRBV6-5 . CASSYSNTPRTGELFF TGTGCCAGCAGTTACTCGAACACTCCGAGGACCGGGGAGCTGTTTTTT